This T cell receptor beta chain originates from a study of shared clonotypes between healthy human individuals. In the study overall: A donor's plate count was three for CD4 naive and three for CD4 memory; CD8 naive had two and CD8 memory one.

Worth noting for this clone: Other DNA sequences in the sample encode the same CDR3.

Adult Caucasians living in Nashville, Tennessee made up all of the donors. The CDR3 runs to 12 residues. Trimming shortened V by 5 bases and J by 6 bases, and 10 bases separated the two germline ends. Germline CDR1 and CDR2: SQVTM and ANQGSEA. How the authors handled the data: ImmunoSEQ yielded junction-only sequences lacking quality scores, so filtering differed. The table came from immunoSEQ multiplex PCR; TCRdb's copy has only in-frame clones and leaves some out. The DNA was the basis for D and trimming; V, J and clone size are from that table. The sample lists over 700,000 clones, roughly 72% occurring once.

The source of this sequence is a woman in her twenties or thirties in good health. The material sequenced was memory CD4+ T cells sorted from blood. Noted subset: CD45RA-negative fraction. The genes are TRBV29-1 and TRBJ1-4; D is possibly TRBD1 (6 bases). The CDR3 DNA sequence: TGCAGCGTTCGAGGGGGGGATGAAAAACTGTTTTTT. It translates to CSVRGGDEKLFF. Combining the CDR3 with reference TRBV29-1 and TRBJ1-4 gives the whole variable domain SAVISQKPSRDICQRGTSLTIQCQVDSQVTMMFWYRQQPGQSLTLIATANQGSEATYESGFVIDKFPISRPNLTFSTLTVSNMSPEDSSIYLCSVRGGDEKLFFGSGTQLSVL.